Described below is a single T cell receptor (beta chain) sequence and its context. Its antigen is unknown. This record belongs to a study of cytomegalovirus exposure and HLA in healthy donors. Vbeta (60) and Jbeta (13) primers were used in the PCR. Per the study methods: An analysis performed later counted about 80 million unique TCR beta chains (around 10 million of them shared). Some clones are missing from TCRdb's copy, which holds only in-frame ones; the method was immunoSEQ multiplex PCR. From that table come the V and J calls and clone size; the DNA was used to work out D and trimming. The profile shows some 200,000 clones, 85% to 90% of them singletons. Germline CDR1 reads MNHEY; CDR2 reads SMNVEV (reference sequence). This CDR3 comprises 14 residues. Trimming took 5 bases from V and 11 from J; bases not matched to a gene: 9. Study observations and caveats: CMV serostatus was the only recorded immune exposure for donors. In an earlier analysis, in 587 donors, most V segments appeared productive either ~90% or ~30% of the time. Being indistinguishable, some V segments were excluded, TRBV6-2 and TRBV6-3 among them.

The chain recombines TRBV27 with TRBJ2-3; 11 nucleotides align to TRBD2. This TCR was recovered from a young woman in good health and CMV-seronegative. The sample comprised PBMCs. The CDR3 coding sequence is TGTGCCAGCAGTGTAGCGGGGGGGGCCTTTCGGCAGTATTTT. Its translation is CASSVAGGAFRQYF.